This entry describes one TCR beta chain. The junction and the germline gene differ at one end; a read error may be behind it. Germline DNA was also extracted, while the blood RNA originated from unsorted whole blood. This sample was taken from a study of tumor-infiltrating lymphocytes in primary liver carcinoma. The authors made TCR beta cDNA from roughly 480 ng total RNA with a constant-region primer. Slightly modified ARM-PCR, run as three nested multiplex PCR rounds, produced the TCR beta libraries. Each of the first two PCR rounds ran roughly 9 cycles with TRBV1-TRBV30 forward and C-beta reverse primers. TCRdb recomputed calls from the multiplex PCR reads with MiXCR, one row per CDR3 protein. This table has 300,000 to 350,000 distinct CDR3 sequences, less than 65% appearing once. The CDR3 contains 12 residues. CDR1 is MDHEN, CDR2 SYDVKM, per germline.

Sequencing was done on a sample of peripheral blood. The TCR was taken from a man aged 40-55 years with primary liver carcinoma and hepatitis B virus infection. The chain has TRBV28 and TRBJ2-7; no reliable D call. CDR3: CASSFGSYGQYF. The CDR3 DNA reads TGTGCCAGCAGTTTCGGGTCCTACGGGCAGTACTTC.